The clone carrying this TCR beta chain was detected many times. The antigen is undetermined. Construction of TCR beta libraries relied on iRepertoire HTBI primers and on Arm-PCR targeting CDR3 regions. TCRdb reanalysed the multiplex PCR reads using MiXCR and keeps one entry per CDR3 protein. This sample yields 450,000 to 600,000 distinct CDR3 sequences, of which around 16% are seen a single time; 12% belongs to the top ten. The record originates from a study of regulatory T cells in long-lasting Graves disease. On the study more broadly: Antithyroid drugs had been given to newly diagnosed Graves' patients for under 3 months.

The time point was: newly diagnosed GD, antithyroid drugs for less than 3 months. From RNA extracted from PBMCs, the TCR library was made. Study results and limitations: No thyroid tissue was studied; the work used peripheral blood only. Persistent Graves' patients showed a TCR diversity that was lower than that of newly diagnosed ones.

The CDR3 spans 11 residues. Germline V gene lookup returns CDR1 SNHLY and CDR2 FYNNEI. Trimming cost V 8 bases and J 4 bases, with 9 bases left between them. These data also featured in a second study, about T cells in Graves' hyperthyroidism and ophthalmopathy.

The sequence derives from a man aged 35-49 years with Graves disease. Specimen: peripheral blood mononuclear cells (PBMCs), collected at new diagnosis, from a patient treated with antithyroid drugs. This chain uses TRBV2 with TRBJ2-7; D possibly corresponds to TRBD1 (6 bases). The CDR3 here is CASADSYEQYF. The CDR3 region has the DNA TGTGCCAGCGCGGACAGTTACGAGCAGTACTTC.